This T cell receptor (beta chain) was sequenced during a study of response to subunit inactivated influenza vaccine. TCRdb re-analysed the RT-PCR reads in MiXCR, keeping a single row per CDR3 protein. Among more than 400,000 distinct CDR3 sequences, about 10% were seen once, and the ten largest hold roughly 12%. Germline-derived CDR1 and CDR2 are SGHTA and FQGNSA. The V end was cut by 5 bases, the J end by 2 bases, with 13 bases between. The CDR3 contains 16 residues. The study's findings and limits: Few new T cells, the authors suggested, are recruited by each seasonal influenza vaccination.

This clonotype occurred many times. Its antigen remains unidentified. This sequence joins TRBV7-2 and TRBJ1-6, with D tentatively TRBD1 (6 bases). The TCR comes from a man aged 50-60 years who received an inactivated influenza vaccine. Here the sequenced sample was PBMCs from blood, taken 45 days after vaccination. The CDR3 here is CASSTAPGAYNSPLHF. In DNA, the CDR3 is TGTGCCAGCAGCACCGCCCCAGGGGCCTATAATTCACCCCTCCACTTT.